The present T cell receptor beta chain was sequenced within a study of T cell repertoires in cytomegalovirus infection. Overall study context: Signatures in public TCR beta sequences pointed to both CMV infection and matching HLA type.

This clonotype was seen a few times. MiXCR, run by TCRdb on the reads, gives a single entry per CDR3 protein. The repertoire holds a few hundred thousand distinct CDR3 sequences, with more than 8% as singletons. The germline CDR1 and CDR2 sequences are SEHNR and FQNEAQ (reference sequence). The CDR3 loop spans 16 amino acids. V was pared by 5 bases and J by 2 bases, with 8 bases of the junction left unmatched. This receptor was taken from a human donor in good health (CMV status not recorded). Some clones in this sample may be carry-over from other donors' samples. The specimen sequenced was PBMCs. This chain links TRBV7-9 with TRBJ2-1; 8 nucleotides match TRBD2. DNA for the CDR3: TGTGCCAGCAGCCCAACTAGCGGAGAGCCCTACAATGAGCAGTTCTTC. It translates to CASSPTSGEPYNEQFF.